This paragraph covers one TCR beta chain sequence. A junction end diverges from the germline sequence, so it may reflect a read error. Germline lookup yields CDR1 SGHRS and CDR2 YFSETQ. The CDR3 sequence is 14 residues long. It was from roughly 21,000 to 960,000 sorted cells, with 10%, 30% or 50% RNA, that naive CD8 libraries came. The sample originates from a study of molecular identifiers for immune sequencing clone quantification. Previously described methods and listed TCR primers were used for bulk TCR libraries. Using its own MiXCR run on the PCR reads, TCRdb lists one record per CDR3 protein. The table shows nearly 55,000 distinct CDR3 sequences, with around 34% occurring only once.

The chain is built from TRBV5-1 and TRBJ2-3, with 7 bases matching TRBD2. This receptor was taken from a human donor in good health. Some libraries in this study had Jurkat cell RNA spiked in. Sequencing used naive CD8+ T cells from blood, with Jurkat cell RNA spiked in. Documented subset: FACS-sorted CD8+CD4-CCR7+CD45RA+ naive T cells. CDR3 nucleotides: TGCGCCTGCAGCAGGAGCGGGAAATTGGATACGCAGTATTTT. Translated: CACSRSGKLDTQYF.